This is a list of T cell receptor beta chains from one sample in a study of cytomegalovirus exposure and HLA in healthy donors. Generated by immunoSEQ multiplex PCR, the TCRdb table keeps only in-frame clones and is missing some. This sample carries roughly 50,000 clones, 75% to 95% of them seen once, and the ten largest clones take about 2.9%. The sequenced material came from PBMCs. These receptors originate from a man between 18 and 35 years old in good health and CMV-seronegative. Each CDR3 is given with its conserved first and last residue. A D gene is named only where the DNA matches it firmly. Clone size is stated in some rows and not others, as once, few, many or a class when expanded.

>TRBD2|TRBV6-4|TRBJ2-1|few
TGTGCCAGCAGTGACTCGGTAGCGGGAGAGGTCAATGAGCAGTTCTTC
CASSDSVAGEVNEQFF
>TRBD2|TRBV19|TRBJ2-1|-
TGTGCCAGTAGTATTTATAGCGGGAGGGCCTATGAGCAGTTCTTC
CASSIYSGRAYEQFF
>-|TRBV6-5|TRBJ2-7|few
TGTGCCAGCAGTTACTCCGGACACTTCGAGCAGTACTTC
CASSYSGHFEQYF
>TRBD2|TRBV5-1|TRBJ2-6|-
TGCGCCAGCAGCTTGGGACTAGCTGTCTCTGGGGCCAACGTCCTGACTTTC
CASSLGLAVSGANVLTF
>-|TRBV5-1|TRBJ1-5|-
TGCGCCAGCAGCCCTGGTGCGGGGAATAGCAATCAGCCCCAGCATTTT
CASSPGAGNSNQPQHF
>-|TRBV27|TRBJ2-7|-
TGTGCCAGCAGACTTACTACGAGGCCCTACGAGCAGTACTTC
CASRLTTRPYEQYF
>-|TRBV27|TRBJ2-3|-
TGTGCCAGCAGTTCGTACGGTGGGGCCCGCACAGATACGCAGTATTTT
CASSSYGGARTDTQYF
>-|TRBV5-1|TRBJ2-7|-
TGCGCCAGCAGCTTGGAGGGCTGGAGGGGCAGCTCCTACGAGCAGTACTTC
CASSLEGWRGSSYEQYF
>-|TRBV29-1|TRBJ2-5|few
TGCAGCGGGGGGGACGAGACCCAGTACTTC
CSGGDETQYF
>-|TRBV30|TRBJ1-2|once
TGTGCCTGGAGGCTTCAGGGTAACTATGGCTACACCTTC
CAWRLQGNYGYTF
>-|TRBV28|TRBJ1-5|-
TGTGCCAGCAGTTTACTCGAGCCTCAGCCCCAGCATTTT
CASSLLEPQPQHF
>TRBD1|TRBV30|TRBJ1-5|once
TGTGCCTGGAACAGGGGGGCAAATCAGCCCCAGCATTTT
CAWNRGANQPQHF
>-|TRBV6-1|TRBJ1-1|once
TGTGCCAGCAGAGGGGCGGGGTTGGGGTTCACTGAAGCTTTCTTT
CASRGAGLGFTEAFF
>TRBD2|TRBV28|TRBJ2-7|-
TGTGCCAGCAGTTTTCAGTTGCGGGAGGGCATCAACGAGCAGTACTTC
CASSFQLREGINEQYF
>TRBD2|TRBV28|TRBJ2-7|-
TGTGCCAGCAGACGAACTAGCGAGAACACCTACGAGCAGTACTTC
CASRRTSENTYEQYF
>-|TRBV9|TRBJ1-1|-
TGTGCCAGCAGCGCCCTCCCGGCGGGGGCCACTGAAGCTTTCTTT
CASSALPAGATEAFF
>-|TRBV6-1|TRBJ2-1|-
TGTGCCAGCAGTGGACAGGTTTACAATGAGCAGTTCTTC
CASSGQVYNEQFF
>TRBD2|TRBV28|TRBJ2-7|-
TGTGCCAGCAGATCCCGAGGACTAGCGGGAGAATACGAGCAGTACTTC
CASRSRGLAGEYEQYF
>TRBD1|TRBV5-4|TRBJ2-1|-
TGTGCCAGCAGCTTACTCGGACAGGACTCCTACAATGAGCAGTTCTTC
CASSLLGQDSYNEQFF
>-|TRBV11-2|TRBJ2-1|-
TGTGCCAGCAGCAAGGGCGAGGACTATCGGGACAATGAGCAGTTCTTC
CASSKGEDYRDNEQFF
>-|TRBV7-2|TRBJ2-3|-
TGTGCCAGCAGCTTAGGGGGAGGAAAAGATACGCAGTATTTT
CASSLGGGKDTQYF
>TRBD1|TRBV6-1|TRBJ2-7|-
TGTGCCAGCAGGCCGACAGGGTATGTCTACGAGCAGTACTTC
CASRPTGYVYEQYF
>-|TRBV6-5|TRBJ2-3|-
TGTGCCAGCAGACGAGTTGATAGCACAGATACGCAGTATTTT
CASRRVDSTDTQYF
>-|TRBV2|TRBJ1-2|-
TGTGCCAGCAGTGAAAGCCGGAACTATGGCTACACCTTC
CASSESRNYGYTF
>-|TRBV4-2|TRBJ1-2|-
TGTGCCAGCAGCCAAGACACAGGAGTGAACTATGGCTACACCTTC
CASSQDTGVNYGYTF
>TRBD1|TRBV19|TRBJ1-5|-
TGTGCCAGTAGTCCCCTGGGGACAGGGGCAAATCAGCCCCAGCATTTT
CASSPLGTGANQPQHF
>-|TRBV18|TRBJ2-2|-
TGTGCCGGCGGCCTGGCCAACACCGGGGAGCTGTTTTTT
CAGGLANTGELFF